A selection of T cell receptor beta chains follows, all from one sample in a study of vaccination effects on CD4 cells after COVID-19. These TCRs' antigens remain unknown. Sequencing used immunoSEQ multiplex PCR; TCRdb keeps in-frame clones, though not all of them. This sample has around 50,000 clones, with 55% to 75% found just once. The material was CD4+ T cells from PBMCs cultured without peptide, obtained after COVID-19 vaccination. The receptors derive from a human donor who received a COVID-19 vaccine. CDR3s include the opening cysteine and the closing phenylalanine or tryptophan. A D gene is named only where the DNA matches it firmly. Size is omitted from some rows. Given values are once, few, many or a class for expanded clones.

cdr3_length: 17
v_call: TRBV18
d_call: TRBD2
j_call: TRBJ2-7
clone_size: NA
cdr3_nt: TGTGCCAGCTCACCGAGGACTAGCGGGAGTGGGACCTACGAGCAGTACTTC
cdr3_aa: CASSPRTSGSGTYEQYF

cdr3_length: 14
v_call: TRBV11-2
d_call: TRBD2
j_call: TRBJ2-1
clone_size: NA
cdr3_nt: TGTGCCAGCAGCTCCCCCGGACTAGCGGGAGCTGAGTTCTTC
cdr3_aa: CASSSPGLAGAEFF

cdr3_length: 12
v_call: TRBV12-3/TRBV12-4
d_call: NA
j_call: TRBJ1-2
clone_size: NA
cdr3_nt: TGTGCCAGCAGTTTAGCAGGGAACGGCTACACCTTC
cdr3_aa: CASSLAGNGYTF

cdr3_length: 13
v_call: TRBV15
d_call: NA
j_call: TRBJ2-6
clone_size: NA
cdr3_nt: TGTGCCACCGGAAGCTCTGGGGCCAACGTCCTGACTTTC
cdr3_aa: CATGSSGANVLTF

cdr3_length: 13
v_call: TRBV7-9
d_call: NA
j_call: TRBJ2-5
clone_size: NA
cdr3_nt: TGTGCCAGCAGCTTAGGGGCGGGGGAGACCCAGTACTTC
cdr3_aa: CASSLGAGETQYF

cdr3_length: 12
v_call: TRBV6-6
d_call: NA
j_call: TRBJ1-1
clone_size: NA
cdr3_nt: TGTGCCAGCAGGGGGCCGAAGACTGAAGCTTTCTTT
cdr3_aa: CASRGPKTEAFF

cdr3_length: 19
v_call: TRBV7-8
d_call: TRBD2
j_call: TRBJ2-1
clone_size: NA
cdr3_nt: TGTGCCAGCAGCCCCCGACTAGCGGGAGTGAGTGGGTCCTACAATGAGCAGTTCTTC
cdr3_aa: CASSPRLAGVSGSYNEQFF

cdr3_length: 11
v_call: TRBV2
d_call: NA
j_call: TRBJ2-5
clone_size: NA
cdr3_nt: TGTGCCGGGATGGCTCTAAAGACCCAGTACTTC
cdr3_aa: CAGMALKTQYF

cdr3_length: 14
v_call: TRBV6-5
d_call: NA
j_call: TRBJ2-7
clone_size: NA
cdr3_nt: TGTGCCTCTCGGACCCACTCAAGTCCTTACGAGCAGTACTTC
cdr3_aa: CASRTHSSPYEQYF

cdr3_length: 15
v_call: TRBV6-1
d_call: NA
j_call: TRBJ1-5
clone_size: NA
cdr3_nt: TGTGCCAGCAGTGAATACGGGGATCTAAATCAGCCCCAGCATTTT
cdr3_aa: CASSEYGDLNQPQHF

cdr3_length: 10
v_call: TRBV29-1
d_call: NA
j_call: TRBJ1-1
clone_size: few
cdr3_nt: TGCAGCGCCCGGAACACTGAAGCTTTCTTT
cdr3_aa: CSARNTEAFF

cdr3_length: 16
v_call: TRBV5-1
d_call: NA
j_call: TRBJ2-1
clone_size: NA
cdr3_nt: TGCGCCAGCAGCCTTGGCGGCGCAGGGGGGTACAATAAGCAGTTCTTC
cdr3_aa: CASSLGGAGGYNKQFF

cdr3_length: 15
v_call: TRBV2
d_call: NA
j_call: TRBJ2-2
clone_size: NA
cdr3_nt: TGTGCCAGCAGTTGGAGGAAAACGAACACCGGGGAGCTGTTTTTT
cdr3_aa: CASSWRKTNTGELFF

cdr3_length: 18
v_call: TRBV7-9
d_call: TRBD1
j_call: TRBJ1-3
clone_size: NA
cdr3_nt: TGTGCCAGCAGCTTGCCCGGGACAGGGGGCGTCGGTGGAAACACCATATATTTT
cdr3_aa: CASSLPGTGGVGGNTIYF

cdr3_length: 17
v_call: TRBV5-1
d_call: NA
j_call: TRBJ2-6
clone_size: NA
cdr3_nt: TGCGCCAGCAGCTTGGGTCCAGGGTCGAGCGGGGCCAACGTCCTGACTTTC
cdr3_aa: CASSLGPGSSGANVLTF

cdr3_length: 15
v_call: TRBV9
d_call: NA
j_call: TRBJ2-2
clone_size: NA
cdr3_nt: TGTGCCAGCAGCGACGGACTAACGAACACCGGGGAGCTGTTTTTT
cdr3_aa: CASSDGLTNTGELFF

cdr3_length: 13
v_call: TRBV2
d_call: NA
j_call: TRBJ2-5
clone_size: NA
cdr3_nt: TGTGCCAGCAGTGAGATGGGGTTCGGGACCCAGTACTTC
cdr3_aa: CASSEMGFGTQYF